This paragraph reports one T cell receptor (beta chain). Antigen specificity is unknown. With 1 base removed from V and 6 bases from J, the gap between germline ends came to 19 bases. This CDR3 has 16 amino acids. Germline V CDR1 and CDR2: SEHNR, FQNEAQ (reference sequence). These data are taken from a study of cytomegalovirus exposure and HLA in healthy donors. Study-level results: According to reports, the classifier identified cytomegalovirus status with high specificity and sensitivity. Beyond CMV serostatus, there was no information to go on about immune exposure. An analysis done earlier found most TCR beta V segments productive about 90% or about 30% of the time. Most subjects had HLA-A and HLA-B alleles reportedly predicted accurately by TCR beta sequences.

Use of 60 Vbeta and 13 Jbeta primers characterized the PCR. TCRdb keeps only in-frame clones here, not all; method: immunoSEQ multiplex PCR. The sample table includes approximately 150,000 clones. Sequenced input: PBMCs. The J gene is TRBJ2-7, the V gene TRBV7-9; a weak D match, TRBD2 (6 bases). This clonotype was sampled from a male donor in good health and CMV-seronegative. Here the CDR3 DNA reads TGTGCCAGCAGCTTAGGAGGGGAGGTTCGGTTGGGCGAGCAGTACTTC. It encodes CASSLGGEVRLGEQYF.